Following are 18 T cell receptor beta chains from one sample sequenced in a study of CD8+CD57+ T cells in acquired aplastic anemia. Genomic DNA was employed as the template in profiling TCR beta VDJ and CDR3. TCRdb re-derived calls from the reads in MiXCR, one entry per CDR3 protein. The sample contains about 120,000 distinct CDR3 sequences, under 65% of which appear only once. All patients picked for sequencing had shown, by flow cytometry, an expansion of CD8+CD57+ cells. Sequenced material: sorted CD4+, CD8+, or CD8+CD57+ T cells (not recorded which) from PBMCs. These receptor sequences come from a human donor with aplastic anemia.

The chain combines TRBV20-1 with TRBJ1-1; D perhaps matches TRBD1 (6 bases). CDR1 is DFQATT and CDR2 is SNEGSKA in the germline V gene (reference sequence). Trimming took off 7 bases at V and 4 bases at J, with 16 bases between the two ends. The CDR3 totals 13 residues. CDR3 sequence reads: CSVKGGEVTEAFF. Written as DNA, the CDR3 is TGCAGTGTTAAAGGGGGTGAGGTCACTGAAGCTTTCTTT.

This chain connects TRBV29-1 to TRBJ2-1; 9 bases agree with TRBD2. After removal of 6 bases from V and 4 bases from J, the junction contained 10 bases not matched to a gene. There are 15 residues in the CDR3. Germline CDR1 is SQVTM and CDR2 is ANQGSEA. The CDR3 loop reads CSVGVSGSGYNEQFF. The CDR3 DNA reads TGCAGCGTGGGGGTTAGCGGGAGCGGGTACAATGAGCAGTTCTTC.

This clonotype has a count of ten or more. This chain joins TRBV2 and TRBJ1-3, with 8 bases that match TRBD1. With V trimmed by 7 bases and J by 7 bases, 12 bases remained unmatched. The CDR3 has 15 amino acids. Germline CDR1 SNHLY, CDR2 FYNNEI. CDR3 sequence (DNA): TGTGCCAGCACGACTCGAGGAGACAGGGGTAACACCATATATTTT. Protein product: CASTTRGDRGNTIYF.

V gene TRBV9 combines with J gene TRBJ2-1; D ambiguous. From germline, CDR1 is SGDLS and CDR2 YYNGEE. The CDR3 sequence is 15 residues long. Trimming removed 0 bases from V and 0 bases from J, with 7 bases in between. The CDR3: CASSVDTVSYNEQFF. The CDR3 DNA reads TGTGCCAGCAGCGTAGACACAGTCTCCTACAATGAGCAGTTCTTC.

The V and J genes are TRBV6-4 and TRBJ1-1, with D hard to call. Trimming removed 0 bases from V and 4 bases from J, with 6 bases in between. The germline V gene encodes CDR1 MRHNA and CDR2 SNTAGT. The CDR3 extends over 13 amino acids. Here the CDR3 reads CASSDSGTTEAFF. The CDR3 DNA reads as TGTGCCAGCAGTGACTCGGGAACCACTGAAGCTTTCTTT.

V gene TRBV19 combines with J gene TRBJ2-5, with D perhaps TRBD2 (6 bases). CDR1 is LNHDA and CDR2 is SQIVND in the germline V gene (reference sequence). The CDR3 length is 14 residues. Trimming shortened V by 1 base and J by 9 bases, and 15 bases separated the two germline ends. CDR3: CASSIVSGAEAQYF. The CDR3 coding sequence is TGTGCCAGTAGTATAGTTTCGGGAGCGGAGGCCCAGTACTTC.

The chain has TRBV28 and TRBJ2-7; D assignment may be TRBD1 or TRBD2 (6 bases each). Germline assignment: CDR1 MDHEN and CDR2 SYDVKM. Trimming left V 5 bases short and J 5 bases short, with 7 bases between. This CDR3 has 11 amino acids. In DNA, the CDR3 is TGTGCCAGCAGTCGGGGGCACGAGCAGTACTTC. It encodes CASSRGHEQYF. Variable domain in full (rest from reference TRBV28 and TRBJ2-7): DVKVTQSSRYLVKRTGEKVFLECVQDMDHENMFWYRQDPGLGLRLIYFSYDVKMKEKGDIPEGYSVSREKKERFSLILESASTNQTSMYLCASSRGHEQYFGPGTRLTVT.

This clonotype was counted once. The V and J genes are TRBV19 and TRBJ2-7; TRBD1 matches at 7 bases. CDR1 and CDR2 (germline): LNHDA, SQIVND (reference sequence). The ends lost 3 bases at V and 2 bases at J; junction bases unmatched: 4. The CDR3 loop spans 14 amino acids. CDR3 residues: CASSIQQGPYEQYF. DNA of the CDR3: TGTGCCAGTAGTATCCAACAGGGGCCCTACGAGCAGTACTTC.

This chain uses TRBV6-9 with TRBJ2-1, with 7 bases identical to TRBD2. Trimming at V came to 0 bases and at J to 4 bases, leaving 3 bases not matched to a gene. Germline-derived CDR1 and CDR2 are MNHGY and SVAAGI. The CDR3 sequence is 15 residues long. DNA of the CDR3: TGTGCCAGCAGTTATTCGCCGGGACTATACAATGAGCAGTTCTTC. Protein sequence: CASSYSPGLYNEQFF.

J is TRBJ2-2 and V is TRBV2; the match to TRBD2 covers 13 bases. V trimming: 5 bases; J trimming: 10 bases; junction bases outside the gene matches: 10. The V gene's germline CDR1 is SNHLY and CDR2 FYNNEI. This CDR3 contains 16 residues. The CDR3 nucleotides are TGTGCCAGCAGTCCCTACGGACTAGCGGGAGCCGTGGAGCTGTTTTTT. Translation gives CASSPYGLAGAVELFF.

At least ten counts were recorded for this clonotype. The rearrangement links TRBV11-2 to TRBJ2-7; D uncertain. Trimming stripped 0 bases from V and 3 bases from J, with 6 bases between. Germline CDR1 is SGHAT and CDR2 is FQNNGV. The CDR3 is 13 residues long. Written as DNA, the CDR3 is TGTGCCAGCAGCTTAGATCTCGGCTACGAGCAGTACTTC. Amino acids: CASSLDLGYEQYF.

The V and J genes are TRBV27 and TRBJ2-3, with D possibly being TRBD1 or TRBD2 (5 bases each). The CDR3 covers 13 residues. Germline values: CDR1 MNHEY, CDR2 SMNVEV (reference sequence). Trimming pared 5 bases from V and 11 bases from J, leaving 17 bases between. DNA of the CDR3: TGTGCCAGCAGTACCGGGACCATCACAGGGCAGTATTTT. Residues: CASSTGTITGQYF.

This clonotype was counted only a few times. This chain connects TRBV25-1 to TRBJ2-5; TRBD1 matches at 7 bases. In germline, CDR1 is MGHDK, CDR2 SYGVNS. This CDR3 has 15 residues. The junction had 12 bases not matched to a gene; V was cut back by 6 bases and J by 5 bases. The CDR3 region is CASRPGTVNWETQYF. In DNA form, the CDR3 reads TGTGCCAGCAGGCCCGGGACAGTGAATTGGGAGACCCAGTACTTC.

This clonotype has at least ten counts. V usage is TRBV11-3 and J usage is TRBJ2-4, with D perhaps assigned TRBD1 or TRBD2 (5 bases each). CDR3 size: 14 residues. V was trimmed by 5 bases and J by 5 bases, leaving 13 bases between them. From germline, CDR1 is SGHNT and CDR2 YENEEA. The CDR3 is CASSASGRENIQYF. The DNA of the CDR3 is TGTGCCAGCAGCGCATCGGGGCGAGAAAACATTCAGTACTTC.

The gene calls are TRBV15 and TRBJ1-2; D not certain. CDR3 length: 14 amino acids. The V end was cut by 0 bases, the J end by 2 bases, with 7 bases between. Germline CDR1 reads LNHNV; CDR2 reads YYDKDF (reference sequence). DNA for the CDR3: TGTGCCACCAGCAGAGATGTAGGGAACTATGGCTACACCTTC. Translated, it gives CATSRDVGNYGYTF. The variable domain in full, with the rest retrieved from reference TRBV15 and TRBJ1-2, is DAMVIQNPRYQVTQFGKPVTLSCSQTLNHNVMYWYQQKSSQAPKLLFHYYDKDFNNEADTPDNFQSRRPNTSFCFLDIRSPGLGDTAMYLCATSRDVGNYGYTFGSGTRLTVV.

This clonotype came up many times. The chain is built from TRBV29-1 and TRBJ1-2; D remains unclear. Germline values: CDR1 SQVTM, CDR2 ANQGSEA. CDR3 length: 14 residues. V lost 0 bases and J 2 bases, leaving 10 bases between the germline ends. CDR3 DNA: TGCAGCGTTGAAGATCCACAGCTAAACTATGGCTACACCTTC. As protein: CSVEDPQLNYGYTF.

The J gene is TRBJ2-3, the V gene TRBV20-1; 7 bases align to TRBD1. This CDR3 comprises 15 residues. Trimming cost V 4 bases and J 4 bases; bases outside gene matches: 11. Per germline, CDR1 DFQATT and CDR2 SNEGSKA (reference sequence). CDR3 sequence: CSAILLGGGADTQYF. The CDR3 nucleotides are TGCAGTGCTATTTTATTAGGGGGCGGCGCAGATACGCAGTATTTT.

This sequence joins TRBV19 and TRBJ1-4; 8 bases agree with TRBD1. V trimming: 1 base; J trimming: 4 bases; junction bases outside the gene matches: 8. Germline assignment: CDR1 LNHDA and CDR2 SQIVND (reference sequence). The CDR3 runs 17 residues. The CDR3, as DNA: TGTGCCAGTAGTATAGGATTACAGGGGGACATTAATGAAAAACTGTTTTTT. This sequence encodes CASSIGLQGDINEKLFF.